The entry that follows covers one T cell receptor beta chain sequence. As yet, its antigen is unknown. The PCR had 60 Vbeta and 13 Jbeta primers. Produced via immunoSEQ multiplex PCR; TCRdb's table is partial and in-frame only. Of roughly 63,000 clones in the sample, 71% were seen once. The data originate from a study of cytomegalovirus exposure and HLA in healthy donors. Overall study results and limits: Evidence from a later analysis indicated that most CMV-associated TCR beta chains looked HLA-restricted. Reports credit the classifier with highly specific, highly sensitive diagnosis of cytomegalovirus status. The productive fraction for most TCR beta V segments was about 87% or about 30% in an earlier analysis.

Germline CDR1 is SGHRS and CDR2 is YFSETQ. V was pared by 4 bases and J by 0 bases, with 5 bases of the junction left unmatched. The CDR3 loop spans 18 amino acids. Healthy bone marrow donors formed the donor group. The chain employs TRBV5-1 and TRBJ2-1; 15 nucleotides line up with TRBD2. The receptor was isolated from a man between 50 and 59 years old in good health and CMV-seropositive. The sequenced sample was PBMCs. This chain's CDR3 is CASSAGTSGRSSYNEQFF. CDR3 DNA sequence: TGCGCCAGCAGCGCCGGGACTAGCGGGAGGAGCTCCTACAATGAGCAGTTCTTC.